The TCR beta chain under discussion was sequenced for a study of PD-1 and CTLA-4 blockade in melanoma. Clones were read by immunoSEQ multiplex PCR, and TCRdb kept only the in-frame ones, dropping some. The table includes around 32,000 clones, 85% to 90% detected once. This CDR3 region has 12 residues. CDR1 is WSHSY and CDR2 is SAAADI in the germline V gene. Trimming cost V 5 bases and J 4 bases, with 8 bases left between them. This clonotype was obtained from a human donor with melanoma. The material sequenced was CD8+ T cells from peripheral blood, taken before anti-PD-1 treatment. The chain is built from TRBV10-2 and TRBJ1-1; D may be TRBD1 (5 bases). The DNA of the CDR3 is TGCGCCAGCAGTATAGGGGCCACTGAAGCTTTCTTT. Translating gives CASSIGATEAFF.